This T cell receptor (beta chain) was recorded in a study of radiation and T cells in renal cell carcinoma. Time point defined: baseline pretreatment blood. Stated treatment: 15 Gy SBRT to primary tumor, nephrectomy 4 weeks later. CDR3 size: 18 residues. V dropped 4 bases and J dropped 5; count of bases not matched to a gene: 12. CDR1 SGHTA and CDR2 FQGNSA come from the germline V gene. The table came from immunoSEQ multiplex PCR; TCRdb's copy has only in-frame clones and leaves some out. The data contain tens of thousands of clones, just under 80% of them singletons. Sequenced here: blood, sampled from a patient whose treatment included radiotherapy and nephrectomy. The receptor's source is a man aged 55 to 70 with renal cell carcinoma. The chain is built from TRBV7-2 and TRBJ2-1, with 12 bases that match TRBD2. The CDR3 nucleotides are TGTGCCAGCAGCTACGGACTAGCGGGGACAAAGAAGAACAATGAGCAGTTCTTC. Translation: CASSYGLAGTKKNNEQFF. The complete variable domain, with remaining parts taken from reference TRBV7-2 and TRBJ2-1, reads GAGVSQSPSNKVTEKGKDVELRCDPISGHTALYWYRQSLGQGLEFLIYFQGNSAPDKSGLPSDRFSAERTGGSVSTLTIQRTQQEDSAVYLCASSYGLAGTKKNNEQFFGPGTRLTVL.